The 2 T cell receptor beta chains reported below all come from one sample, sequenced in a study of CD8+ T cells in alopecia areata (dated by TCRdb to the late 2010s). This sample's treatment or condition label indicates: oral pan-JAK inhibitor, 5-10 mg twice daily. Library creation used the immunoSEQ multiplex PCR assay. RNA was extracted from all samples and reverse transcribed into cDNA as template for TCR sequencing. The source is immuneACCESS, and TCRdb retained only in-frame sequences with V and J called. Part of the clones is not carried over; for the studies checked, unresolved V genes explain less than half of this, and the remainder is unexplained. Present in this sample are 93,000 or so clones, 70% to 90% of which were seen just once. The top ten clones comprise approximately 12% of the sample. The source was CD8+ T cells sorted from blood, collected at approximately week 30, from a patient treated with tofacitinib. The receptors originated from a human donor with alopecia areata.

This CDR3 is CASSQDRTSGDTQYF. The CDR3 DNA is TGCGCCAGCAGCCAAGATCGGACTAGCGGGGATACGCAGTATTTT. The chain recombines TRBV4-1 with TRBJ2-3; 11 nucleotides match TRBD2. Germline values: CDR1 MGHRA, CDR2 YSYEKL. The junction had 2 bases not matched to a gene; V was cut back by 0 bases and J by 6 bases. The CDR3 sequence is 15 residues long.

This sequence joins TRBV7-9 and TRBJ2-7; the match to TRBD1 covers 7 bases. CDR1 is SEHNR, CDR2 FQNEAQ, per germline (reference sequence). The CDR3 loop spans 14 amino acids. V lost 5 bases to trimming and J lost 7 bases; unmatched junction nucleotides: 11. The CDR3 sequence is CASSHRDSVKEQYF. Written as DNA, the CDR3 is TGTGCCAGCAGCCACCGGGACAGCGTAAAGGAGCAGTACTTC.